This TCR beta chain was profiled in a study of blood T cell repertoires in COVID-19. Study details: COVID-19 samples, acute and convalescent, were from the United States, Italy and Spain. T cells, B-cell-depleted T cells, or PBMCs provided the cDNA or gDNA that served as material.

Some clones are missing from TCRdb's copy, which holds only in-frame ones; the method was immunoSEQ multiplex PCR. The profile shows about 160,000 clones, over 75% of them singletons. Looked up from germline, CDR1 is SGHNT and CDR2 is YYREEE (reference sequence). Germline trimming cut 4 bases from V and 2 bases from J; bases unmatched to any gene: 7. The CDR3 is made up of 17 amino acids. Material for sequencing was peripheral blood. The rearrangement joins TRBV5-4 to TRBJ2-7, with TRBD2 identical over 15 bases. The receptor's source is a man between 65 and 80 years old with acute or convalescent COVID-19. CDR3 in amino acids: CASSTGLAGGTTYEQYF. CDR3 coding DNA: TGTGCCAGCAGCACGGGACTAGCGGGGGGCACAACCTACGAGCAGTACTTC.